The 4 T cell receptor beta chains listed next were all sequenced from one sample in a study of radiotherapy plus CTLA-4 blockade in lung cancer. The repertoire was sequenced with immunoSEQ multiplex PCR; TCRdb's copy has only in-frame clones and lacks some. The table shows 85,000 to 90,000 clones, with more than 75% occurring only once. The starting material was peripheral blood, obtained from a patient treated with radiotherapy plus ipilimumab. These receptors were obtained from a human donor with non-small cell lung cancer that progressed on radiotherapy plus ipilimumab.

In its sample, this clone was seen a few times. The CDR3 nucleotides are TGTGCCAGCTCAGCAACAGGGGCCACTGAAGCTTTCTTT. Translating it yields CASSATGATEAFF. This sequence joins TRBV18 and TRBJ1-1; 7 bases fit TRBD1. V lost 5 bases and J lost 4; bases outside the gene matches: 4. Germline V gives CDR1 KGHSH, CDR2 LQKENI. CDR3 length equals 13 residues.

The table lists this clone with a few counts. The CDR3 bases are TGTGCCTGGACCACTGGGGTGAACACTGAAGCTTTCTTT. Its translation: CAWTTGVNTEAFF. This chain links TRBV30 with TRBJ1-1, with D uncertain. This CDR3 comprises 13 residues. Germline assignment: CDR1 GTSNPN and CDR2 SVGIG (reference sequence). V was cut by 4 bases and J by 0 bases, with 9 bases left in between.

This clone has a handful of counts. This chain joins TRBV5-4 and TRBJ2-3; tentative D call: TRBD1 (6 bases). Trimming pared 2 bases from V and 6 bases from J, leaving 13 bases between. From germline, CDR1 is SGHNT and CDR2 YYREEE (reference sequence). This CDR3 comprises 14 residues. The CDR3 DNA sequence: TGTGCCAGCAGCTTTGACAGGTATAGCGATACGCAGTATTTT. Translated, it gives CASSFDRYSDTQYF.

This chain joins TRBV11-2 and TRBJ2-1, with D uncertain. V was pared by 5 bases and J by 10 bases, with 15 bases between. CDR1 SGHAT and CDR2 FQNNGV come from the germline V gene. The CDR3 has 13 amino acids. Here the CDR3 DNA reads TGTGCCAGCAGCCCCCGGATAGAACGAGAGCAGTTCTTC. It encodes CASSPRIEREQFF.